The TCR beta chain described here comes from a study of blood T cell repertoires in COVID-19. Under the authors' procedure: Counts of nucleated cells, estimated from reference gene primer amplification, were obtained. TCRdb keeps only in-frame clones here, not all; method: immunoSEQ multiplex PCR. From that table come the V and J calls and clone size; the DNA was used to work out D and trimming. The profile shows about 100,000 clones, around four fifths of them singletons. This clone was counted between two and nine times. The specimen sequenced was peripheral blood. The clonotype comes from a man in his forties or fifties with active or convalescent COVID-19.

CDR3 DNA: TGTGCCAGCAGCCGGATGGCAGGGTCGGGGACCCAGTACTTC. This encodes CASSRMAGSGTQYF. This chain uses TRBV7-9 with TRBJ2-5, with D possibly TRBD1 on 5 matching bases. V lost 5 bases and J lost 7, with 17 bases in between. The CDR3 is made up of 14 amino acids. CDR1 and CDR2 from the germline V gene are SEHNR and FQNEAQ (reference sequence).